The sequence of this T cell receptor beta chain was determined in a study of control samples from healthy donors and cancer patients. Germline values: CDR1 LNHDA, CDR2 SQIVND (reference sequence). Between the trimmed V and J ends, which lost 4 bases and 0 bases, there was a span of 9 bases. The CDR3 totals 14 residues. Generated by immunoSEQ multiplex PCR, the TCRdb table keeps only in-frame clones and is missing some. The table shows 160,000 or so clones, with approximately 90% occurring only once. This TCR came from a woman aged 30 to 39 in good health. The sample taken for sequencing was blood. This sequence joins TRBV19 and TRBJ1-1; no clear D. The CDR3 DNA reads as TGTGCCAGTAGTAGGGTGGGGATGAACACTGAAGCTTTCTTT. It encodes CASSRVGMNTEAFF.